Shown below are 25 T cell receptor beta chains from a single sample sequenced in a study of T cell responses to AZD1222 COVID-19 vaccine. TCRdb's copy holds only in-frame clones and misses some; the assay was immunoSEQ multiplex PCR. The repertoire holds approximately 120,000 clones, roughly 90% seen once, with less than 2% in the top ten. The input for sequencing was peripheral blood, taken on day 0 of AZD1222 vaccination. The receptors were gathered from an adult in good health.

The rearrangement uses TRBV4-1 and TRBJ2-7; TRBD1 agrees at 11 bases. This CDR3 contains 14 residues. V trimming: 3 bases; J trimming: 3 bases; junction bases outside the gene matches: 1. The germline gives CDR1 MGHRA, CDR2 YSYEKL. The chain's CDR3 is CASSQGQGVYEQYF. The CDR3 DNA is TGCGCCAGCAGCCAGGGACAGGGGGTCTACGAGCAGTACTTC.

The V gene is TRBV6-5, the J gene TRBJ1-1; perhaps TRBD1 as D (5 bases). This CDR3 is built from 15 residues. Trimming removed 8 bases from V and 0 bases from J, with 16 bases in between. CDR1 is MNHEY, CDR2 SVGAGI, per germline. The CDR3 region is CASSRGFSLNTEAFF. The CDR3 DNA reads as TGTGCCAGCTCGCGGGGGTTTTCTTTGAACACTGAAGCTTTCTTT.

The V and J genes are TRBV6-5 and TRBJ2-1; TRBD1 agrees at 8 bases. This CDR3 has 14 residues. The germline V gene has CDR1 MNHEY and CDR2 SVGAGI. V gave up 6 bases and J gave up 5 bases; unmatched junction bases: 6. This CDR3 reads CASSSGQDNNEQFF. The CDR3 DNA sequence: TGTGCCAGCAGCTCGGGACAGGATAACAATGAGCAGTTCTTC.

The V and J genes are TRBV30 and TRBJ2-2; 11 bases are shared with TRBD1. CDR1 is GTSNPN and CDR2 is SVGIG in the germline V gene (reference sequence). CDR3 length: 16 residues. Trimming took 7 bases from V and 7 from J; bases not matched to a gene: 14. CDR3 DNA: TGTGCCTCGAAGAGACCGGGACAGGGGGGTCTCGGGGAGCTGTTTTTT. Its translation is CASKRPGQGGLGELFF. The variable domain in full, with the rest retrieved from reference TRBV30 and TRBJ2-2, is SQTIHQWPATLVQPVGSPLSLECTVEGTSNPNLYWYRQAAGRGLQLLFYSVGIGQISSEVPQNLSASRPQDRQFILSSKKLLLSDSGFYLCASKRPGQGGLGELFFGEGSRLTVL.

This sequence joins TRBV7-9 and TRBJ1-2; D unclear. Between the trimmed V and J ends, which lost 1 base and 5 bases, there was a span of 14 bases. CDR1 and CDR2 (germline): SEHNR, FQNEAQ (reference sequence). CDR3 length: 15 amino acids. CDR3 sequence: CASSLDAEMLYGYTF. Here the CDR3 DNA reads TGTGCCAGCAGCTTAGATGCAGAGATGTTATATGGCTACACCTTC.

V usage is TRBV11-2 and J usage is TRBJ1-4; unclear D gene. Germline CDR1 and CDR2: SGHAT and FQNNGV. V was cut by 5 bases and J by 5 bases, with 12 bases left in between. CDR3 size: 14 residues. CDR3 sequence reads: CASSEGGGNEKLFF. The CDR3 nucleotides are TGTGCCAGCAGCGAAGGAGGAGGAAATGAAAAACTGTTTTTT. Supplemented by reference TRBV11-2 and TRBJ1-4, the full variable domain reads EAGVAQSPRYKIIEKRQSVAFWCNPISGHATLYWYQQILGQGPKLLIQFQNNGVVDDSQLPKDRFSAERLKGVDSTLKIQPAKLEDSAVYLCASSEGGGNEKLFFGSGTQLSVL.

This clone was detected once. The chain combines TRBV9 with TRBJ1-1; D perhaps matches TRBD1 (5 bases). CDR1 is SGDLS and CDR2 is YYNGEE in the germline V gene. The CDR3 loop spans 14 amino acids. Trimming took off 2 bases at V and 1 base at J, with 9 bases between the two ends. CDR3 nucleotide sequence: TGTGCCAGCAGCGTCGACAGCCAGAACACTGAAGCTTTCTTT. This sequence encodes CASSVDSQNTEAFF. Complete variable domain (other parts from reference TRBV9 and TRBJ1-1): DSGVTQTPKHLITATGQRVTLRCSPRSGDLSVYWYQQSLDQGLQFLIQYYNGEERAKGNILERFSAQQFPDLHSELNLSSLELGDSALYFCASSVDSQNTEAFFGQGTRLTVV.

J is TRBJ2-1 and V is TRBV7-9; the D is unclear. The V end was cut by 1 base, the J end by 5 bases, with 3 bases between. This CDR3 spans 12 amino acids. Looked up from germline, CDR1 is SEHNR and CDR2 is FQNEAQ (reference sequence). The DNA for the CDR3 is TGTGCCAGCAGCTTAGACAACAATGAGCAGTTCTTC. It encodes CASSLDNNEQFF.

The chain couples TRBV30 to TRBJ1-1; 7 bases agree with TRBD1. The CDR3 is 13 residues long. The germline gives CDR1 GTSNPN, CDR2 SVGIG (reference sequence). After removal of 4 bases from V and 9 bases from J, the junction contained 11 bases not matched to a gene. CDR3 sequence reads: CAWTTTRQGQAFF. CDR3 nucleotides: TGTGCCTGGACTACAACCCGACAGGGTCAAGCTTTCTTT. Full variable domain (remainder filled in from reference TRBV30 and TRBJ1-1): SQTIHQWPATLVQPVGSPLSLECTVEGTSNPNLYWYRQAAGRGLQLLFYSVGIGQISSEVPQNLSASRPQDRQFILSSKKLLLSDSGFYLCAWTTTRQGQAFFGQGTRLTVV.

V usage is TRBV13 and J usage is TRBJ2-2; D gene ambiguous. Germline CDR1 PRHDT, CDR2 FYEKMQ (reference sequence). V was clipped by 1 base and J by 3 bases, with 6 bases between them. This CDR3 is built from 14 residues. Here the CDR3 reads CASSLVAYTGELFF. The CDR3 DNA sequence: TGTGCCAGCAGCTTAGTTGCTTACACCGGGGAGCTGTTTTTT.

The chain couples TRBV14 to TRBJ1-1; D might be TRBD1 (6 bases). The CDR3 extends over 14 amino acids. Trimming removed 4 bases from V and 4 bases from J, with 13 bases in between. Germline V gene data show CDR1 as SGHDN and CDR2 as FVKESK. This CDR3 is CASSREGVATEAFF. For the CDR3, the DNA is TGTGCCAGCAGCCGGGAGGGGGTAGCCACTGAAGCTTTCTTT.

This clone occurred once. The rearrangement links TRBV7-8 to TRBJ1-2; D unresolved. Between the trimmed V and J ends, which lost 1 base and 2 bases, there was a span of 5 bases. The germline V gene encodes CDR1 SGHVS and CDR2 FQNEAQ. The CDR3 is made up of 13 amino acids. CDR3 loop: CASSLEQNYGYTF. The CDR3 nucleotides are TGTGCCAGCAGCTTAGAACAGAACTATGGCTACACCTTC.

CDR3 protein: CASSDSTSGSTDTQYF. The CDR3 DNA sequence: TGTGCCAGCAGTGACTCAACTAGCGGGAGTACAGATACGCAGTATTTT. This sequence joins TRBV6-4 and TRBJ2-3; 11 nucleotides agree with TRBD2. This CDR3 region has 16 residues. Losses at the gene ends were 0 bases for V and 3 bases for J; bases not matched to a gene: 2. The V gene's germline CDR1 is MRHNA and CDR2 SNTAGT.

V and J are TRBV30 and TRBJ1-2, with 10 bases matching TRBD1. Germline loops: CDR1 GTSNPN, CDR2 SVGIG (reference sequence). The CDR3 is 11 residues long. The trim removed 5 bases at V and 7 bases at J, leaving 1 base unmatched. The CDR3: CAWGQGGGYTF. The CDR3 coding sequence is TGTGCCTGGGGACAGGGGGGTGGCTACACCTTC.

This chain uses TRBV28 with TRBJ1-2, with 12 bases matching TRBD1. Unmatched junction bases numbered 7, after V lost 3 bases and J lost 2 bases. Germline V gene data show CDR1 as MDHEN and CDR2 as SYDVKM. This CDR3 contains 17 residues. Here the CDR3 DNA reads TGTGCCAGCAGTTTGGGGACAGGGGGCGAGGAAAACTATGGCTACACCTTC. The encoded protein is CASSLGTGGEENYGYTF.

This chain links TRBV2 with TRBJ2-1, with 11 bases fitting TRBD2. The CDR3 is 15 amino acids. The V gene end was trimmed by 7 bases and the J gene end by 6 bases; junction bases not matched to a gene: 8. The V gene's germline CDR1 is SNHLY and CDR2 FYNNEI. CDR3 DNA: TGTGCCAGCATGGGTTCTAGCGGGAGGCCCAATGAGCAGTTCTTC. This sequence encodes CASMGSSGRPNEQFF. Complete variable domain (other parts from reference TRBV2 and TRBJ2-1): EPEVTQTPSHQVTQMGQEVILRCVPISNHLYFYWYRQILGQKVEFLVSFYNNEISEKSEIFDDQFSVERPDGSNFTLKIRSTKLEDSAMYFCASMGSSGRPNEQFFGPGTRLTVL.

This rearrangement joins TRBV6-5 to TRBJ2-1; TRBD2 aligns across 9 bases. The germline gives CDR1 MNHEY, CDR2 SVGAGI. This CDR3 is 12 amino acids long. V gave up 10 bases and J gave up 8 bases; unmatched junction bases: 6. The CDR3 sequence: CATGIAGDEQFF. As DNA, the CDR3 is TGTGCCACCGGGATAGCGGGAGATGAGCAGTTCTTC.

In this sample, this clone turned up a few times. Here the CDR3 DNA reads TGTGCCAGCAGTGAAGGCCAGGGGGATGACACCGGGGAGCTGTTTTTT. This sequence encodes CASSEGQGDDTGELFF. The chain has TRBV6-1 and TRBJ2-2; the match to TRBD1 covers 7 bases. Germline V lookup: CDR1 MNHNS, CDR2 SASEGT. With 1 base clipped from V and 3 bases from J, the junction kept 5 bases outside the gene matches. CDR3 length: 16 amino acids.

This clone was counted once. The chain is built from TRBV5-1 and TRBJ2-2, with D possibly matching TRBD2 (5 bases). The CDR3 runs 18 residues. Trimming cost V 3 bases and J 2 bases, with 20 bases left between them. From germline, CDR1 is SGHRS and CDR2 YFSETQ. The CDR3 loop is CASSYLPGALANTGELFF. Here the CDR3 DNA reads TGCGCCAGCAGCTACTTACCGGGTGCCCTAGCTAACACCGGGGAGCTGTTTTTT.

This chain uses TRBV12-3 or TRBV12-4 with TRBJ1-2, with D maybe TRBD1 (6 bases). V was cut by 3 bases and J by 8 bases, with 10 bases left in between. This CDR3 contains 12 residues. The chain's CDR3 is CASSFGTRGYTF. For the CDR3, the DNA is TGTGCCAGCAGTTTCGGGACAAGAGGCTACACCTTC.

V gene TRBV5-4 combines with J gene TRBJ2-7; D possibly corresponds to TRBD2 (5 bases). The CDR3 loop spans 14 amino acids. V lost 1 base to trimming and J lost 4 bases, with 12 bases between them. Germline V gene data show CDR1 as SGHNT and CDR2 as YYREEE (reference sequence). The CDR3 sequence: CASSLMDGVYEQYF. CDR3 in DNA: TGTGCCAGCAGCTTGATGGACGGGGTTTACGAGCAGTACTTC. Variable domain in full (rest from reference TRBV5-4 and TRBJ2-7): ETGVTQSPTHLIKTRGQQVTLRCSSQSGHNTVSWYQQALGQGPQFIFQYYREEENGRGNFPPRFSGLQFPNYSSELNVNALELDDSALYLCASSLMDGVYEQYFGPGTRLTVT.

This clone was counted once. The V gene is TRBV19, the J gene TRBJ2-7; D is uncertain. Per germline, CDR1 LNHDA and CDR2 SQIVND (reference sequence). The CDR3 consists of 16 residues. The V gene lost 0 bases and the J gene lost 4 bases, with 16 bases spanning the gap. The CDR3 sequence is CASSIDARKLRYEQYF. The CDR3, as DNA: TGTGCCAGTAGTATAGATGCCAGGAAACTGCGATACGAGCAGTACTTC.

The V gene is TRBV5-1, the J gene TRBJ2-7; TRBD2 matches at 7 bases. V trimming: 1 base; J trimming: 5 bases; junction bases outside the gene matches: 12. Looked up from germline, CDR1 is SGHRS and CDR2 is YFSETQ. The CDR3 contains 16 residues. The CDR3 here is CASSLSPRGRGHEQYF. DNA for the CDR3: TGCGCCAGCAGCTTGAGCCCCCGCGGGAGAGGCCACGAGCAGTACTTC. The variable domain in full, completed from reference TRBV5-1 and TRBJ2-7, reads KAGVTQTPRYLIKTRGQQVTLSCSPISGHRSVSWYQQTPGQGLQFLFEYFSETQRNKGNFPGRFSGRQFSNSRSEMNVSTLELGDSALYLCASSLSPRGRGHEQYFGPGTRLTVT.

This clone appeared once. The genes are TRBV4-1 and TRBJ1-4, with 8 positions matching TRBD1. Trimming removed 4 bases from V and 6 bases from J; junction bases left unmatched: 7. The germline CDR1 and CDR2 sequences are MGHRA and YSYEKL. The CDR3 totals 15 residues. CDR3 in amino acids: CASSPGTGAYEKLFF. For the CDR3, the DNA is TGCGCCAGCAGCCCCGGGACAGGAGCTTATGAAAAACTGTTTTTT.

Worth noting for this clone: A junction boundary mismatches the germline segment, possibly from a read error. This rearrangement joins TRBV7-7 to TRBJ2-7; TRBD2 agrees at 7 bases. The germline V gene encodes CDR1 SSHAT and CDR2 FNYEAQ (reference sequence). The CDR3 length is 13 residues. The CDR3: CASSSASGYEQYF. As DNA, the CDR3 is TGTGCTAGCAGCTCGGCTAGCGGCTACGAGCAGTACTTC.